The clone carrying this T cell receptor beta chain was counted only a few times. The antigen remains undetermined. Researchers used 5'RACE with constant-segment primers to make TCR alpha and TCR beta cDNA libraries that carry sample barcodes and UMIs. TCRdb reanalysed the 5' RACE reads using MiXCR and keeps one entry per CDR3 protein. The sample consists of approximately 500,000 distinct CDR3 sequences, around 27% of them appearing once. The data were taken from a study of T-cell memory formation after mild COVID-19. Overall study context: Largely, the TCR clusters proved donor specific. Study-level findings and limits: Clones that contracted from day 15 to 85 had balanced CD4/CD8; later expanders were CD4+ biased. CD4+ contracting clones were mainly CM and EM; CD8+ ones, EMRA.

The receptor's source is an adult woman who had mild COVID-19 (a few samples of this study predate the infection). Cell type and time point are not known. The specimen sequenced was PBMCs or a T cell subset sorted from them (not recorded which).

Here the CDR3 DNA reads TGTGCCAGCAGCACCTCACTAGCGGTCAGCTCCTACAATGAGCAGTTCTTC. Translation gives CASSTSLAVSSYNEQFF. This chain uses TRBV5-5 with TRBJ2-1, with 8 nucleotides matching TRBD2. Per germline, CDR1 SGHKS and CDR2 YYEKEE (reference sequence). J was trimmed by 0 bases and V by 4 bases; bases with no gene match: 9. The CDR3 totals 17 residues.